These 8 T cell receptor beta chains originate from one sample sequenced in a study of blood T cells in healthy people across ages. The authors ran a second PCR of roughly 6 to 12 cycles using a sample-barcoded 5' primer and a J-beta primer mix. TCRdb reanalysed the 5' RACE reads using MiXCR and keeps one entry per CDR3 protein. Among about 620,000 distinct CDR3 sequences listed, about 50% were seen once. Material: blood. The receptors were sampled from a woman of 80 years or more in good health.

This clonotype has ten or more counts. The chain links TRBV7-2 to TRBJ2-3; D remains unclear. Germline V lookup: CDR1 SGHTA, CDR2 FQGNSA. The CDR3 has 14 residues. V dropped 0 bases and J dropped 2 bases, with 6 bases sitting between them. For the CDR3, the DNA is TGTGCCAGCAGCTTAGCTAGGGCCACAGATACGCAGTATTTT. Translated, it gives CASSLARATDTQYF.

This clonotype appeared many times. Just one base apart from a much larger clone, this may be a read error. The chain links TRBV12-3 or TRBV12-4 to TRBJ2-5, with TRBD2 as a possible D gene (5 bases). This CDR3 is 12 amino acids long. Trimming removed 5 bases from V and 11 bases from J, with 15 bases in between. The CDR3, as DNA: TGTGCCAGCAGTGTGAGGGAGTTTGAGCAGTACTTC. Translating gives CASSVREFEQYF.

J is TRBJ1-2 and V is TRBV20-1, with 8 positions matching TRBD1. Trimming removed 5 bases from V and 0 bases from J; junction bases left unmatched: 5. Germline V gene lookup returns CDR1 DFQATT and CDR2 SNEGSKA (reference sequence). CDR3 size: 14 residues. The CDR3 DNA reads as TGCAGTGCTGTCCGACAGGGGACTAACTATGGCTACACCTTC. Translating it yields CSAVRQGTNYGYTF.

This chain uses TRBV20-1 with TRBJ2-1; TRBD2 matches 7 bases. The CDR3 extends over 12 amino acids. CDR1 and CDR2 (germline): DFQATT, SNEGSKA (reference sequence). With 6 bases clipped from V and 10 bases from J, the junction kept 9 bases outside the gene matches. The CDR3, as DNA: TGCAGTGCCAGACTAGCATCCAGGGAGCAGTTCTTC. Protein product: CSARLASREQFF.

The chain combines TRBV5-1 with TRBJ2-3, with TRBD2 matching 11 bases. V lost 1 base and J lost 5; bases outside the gene matches: 6. The CDR3 extends over 16 amino acids. Looked up from germline, CDR1 is SGHRS and CDR2 is YFSETQ. The CDR3 DNA reads as TGCGCCAGCAGCTTGACTAGCGGGAGAGTGGGAGATACGCAGTATTTT. Amino acids: CASSLTSGRVGDTQYF.

As to this clonotype: A much more abundant neighbour one base away suggests this may be a read error. This chain uses TRBV5-1 with TRBJ2-5, with 7 bases that match TRBD1. The V segment lost 5 bases and the J segment 5 bases; nucleotides outside the gene matches: 6. Per germline, CDR1 SGHRS and CDR2 YFSETQ. The CDR3 covers 13 residues. CDR3 residues: CASRTTGIETQYF. Written as DNA, the CDR3 is TGCGCCAGCAGGACGACAGGGATTGAGACCCAGTACTTC.

This rearrangement joins TRBV20-1 to TRBJ2-7, with 10 nucleotides matching TRBD2. CDR1 DFQATT and CDR2 SNEGSKA come from the germline V gene (reference sequence). Germline trimming cut 0 bases from V and 0 bases from J; bases unmatched to any gene: 5. This CDR3 contains 16 residues. The CDR3 DNA sequence: TGCAGTGCTAGAGATGGGGGACTAGCGATCTCCTACGAGCAGTACTTC. Translated: CSARDGGLAISYEQYF.

The chain combines TRBV20-1 with TRBJ2-4, with D unclear. The DNA end favors TRBJ2-7, so the J call may be wrong. The germline V gene encodes CDR1 DFQATT and CDR2 SNEGSKA (reference sequence). The CDR3 contains 14 residues. The CDR3 nucleotides are TGCAGTGCTAGTGAATACAGCAGGCCCTACGAGCAGTACTTC. Protein: CSASEYSRPYEQYF.